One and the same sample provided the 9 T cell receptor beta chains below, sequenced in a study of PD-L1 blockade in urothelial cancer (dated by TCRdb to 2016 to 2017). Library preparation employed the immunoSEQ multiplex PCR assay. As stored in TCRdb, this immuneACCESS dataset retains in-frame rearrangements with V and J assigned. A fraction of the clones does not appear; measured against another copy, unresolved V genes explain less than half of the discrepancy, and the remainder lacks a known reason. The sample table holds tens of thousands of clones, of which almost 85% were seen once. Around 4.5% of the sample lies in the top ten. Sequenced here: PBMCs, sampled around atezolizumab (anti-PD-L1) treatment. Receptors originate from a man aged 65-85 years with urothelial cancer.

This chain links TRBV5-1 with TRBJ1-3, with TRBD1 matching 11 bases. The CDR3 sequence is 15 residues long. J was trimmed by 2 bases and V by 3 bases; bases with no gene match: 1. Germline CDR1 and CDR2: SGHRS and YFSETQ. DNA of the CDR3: TGCGCCAGCAGCTCGGGACAGGGGGCTGGAAACACCATATATTTT. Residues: CASSSGQGAGNTIYF.

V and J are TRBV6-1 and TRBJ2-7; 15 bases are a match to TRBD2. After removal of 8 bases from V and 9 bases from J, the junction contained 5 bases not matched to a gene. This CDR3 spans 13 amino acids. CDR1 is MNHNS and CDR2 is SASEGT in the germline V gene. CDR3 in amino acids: CASAGTSGRSQYF. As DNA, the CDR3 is TGTGCCAGCGCCGGGACTAGCGGGAGGTCGCAGTACTTC.

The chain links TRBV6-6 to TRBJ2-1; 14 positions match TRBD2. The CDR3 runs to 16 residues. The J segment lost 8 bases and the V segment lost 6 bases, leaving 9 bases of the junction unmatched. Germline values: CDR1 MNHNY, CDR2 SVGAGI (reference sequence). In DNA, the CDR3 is TGTGCCAGCAGGAATGGACTAGCGGGAGGAGTCGATGAGCAGTTCTTC. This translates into CASRNGLAGGVDEQFF.

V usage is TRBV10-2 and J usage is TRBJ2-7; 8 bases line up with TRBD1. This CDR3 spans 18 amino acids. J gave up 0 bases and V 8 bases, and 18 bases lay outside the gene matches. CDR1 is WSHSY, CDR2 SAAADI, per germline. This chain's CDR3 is CASRSILDRGKDSYEQYF. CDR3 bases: TGCGCCAGCCGCTCCATCCTCGACAGGGGAAAAGACTCCTACGAGCAGTACTTC.

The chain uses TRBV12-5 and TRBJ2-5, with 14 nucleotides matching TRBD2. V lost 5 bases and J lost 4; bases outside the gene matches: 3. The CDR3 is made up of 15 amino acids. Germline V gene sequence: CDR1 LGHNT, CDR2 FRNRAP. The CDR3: CASGTGLAGGETQYF. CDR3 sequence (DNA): TGTGCTAGTGGTACAGGACTAGCGGGAGGAGAGACCCAGTACTTC.

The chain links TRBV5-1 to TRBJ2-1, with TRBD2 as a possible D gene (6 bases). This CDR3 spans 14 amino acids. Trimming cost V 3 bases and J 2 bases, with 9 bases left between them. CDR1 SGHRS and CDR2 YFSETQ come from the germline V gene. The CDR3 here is CASSSGSPYNEQFF. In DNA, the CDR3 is TGCGCCAGCAGCTCCGGGAGCCCCTACAATGAGCAGTTCTTC.

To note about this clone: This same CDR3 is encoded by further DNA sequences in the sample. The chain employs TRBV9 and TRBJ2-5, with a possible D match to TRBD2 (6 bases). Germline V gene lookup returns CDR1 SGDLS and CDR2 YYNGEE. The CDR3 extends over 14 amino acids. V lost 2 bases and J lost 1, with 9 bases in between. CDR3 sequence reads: CASSVAGIQETQYF. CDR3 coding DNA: TGTGCCAGCAGCGTGGCGGGAATCCAAGAGACCCAGTACTTC.

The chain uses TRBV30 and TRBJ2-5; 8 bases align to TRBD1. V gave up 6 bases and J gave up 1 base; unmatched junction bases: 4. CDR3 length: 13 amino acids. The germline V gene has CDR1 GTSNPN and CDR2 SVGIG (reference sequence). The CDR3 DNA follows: TGTGCCTGCGACAGGGGAGTCCAAGAGACCCAGTACTTC. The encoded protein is CACDRGVQETQYF.

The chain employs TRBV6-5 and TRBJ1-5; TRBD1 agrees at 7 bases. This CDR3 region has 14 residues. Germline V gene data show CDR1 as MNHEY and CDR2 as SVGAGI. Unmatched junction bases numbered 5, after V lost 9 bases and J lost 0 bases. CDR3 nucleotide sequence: TGTGCCAGTTCCGACAGGGATAGCAATCAGCCCCAGCATTTT. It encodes CASSDRDSNQPQHF.